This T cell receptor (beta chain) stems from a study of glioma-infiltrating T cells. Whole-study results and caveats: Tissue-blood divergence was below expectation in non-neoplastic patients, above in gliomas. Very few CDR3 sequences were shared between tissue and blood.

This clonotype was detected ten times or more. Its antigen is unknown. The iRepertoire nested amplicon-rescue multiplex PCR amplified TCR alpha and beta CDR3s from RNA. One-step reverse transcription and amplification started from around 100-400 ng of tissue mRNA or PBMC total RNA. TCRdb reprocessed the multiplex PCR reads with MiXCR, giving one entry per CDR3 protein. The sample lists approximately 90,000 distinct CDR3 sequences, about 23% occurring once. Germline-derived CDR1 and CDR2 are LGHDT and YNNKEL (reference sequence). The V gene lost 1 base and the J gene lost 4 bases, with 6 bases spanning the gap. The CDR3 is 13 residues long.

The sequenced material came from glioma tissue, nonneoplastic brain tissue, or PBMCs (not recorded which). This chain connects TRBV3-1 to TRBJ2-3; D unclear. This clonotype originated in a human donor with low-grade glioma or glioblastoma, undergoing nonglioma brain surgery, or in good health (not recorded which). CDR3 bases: TGTGCCAGCAGCCAAGGAGTGGCAGATACGCAGTATTTT. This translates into CASSQGVADTQYF.